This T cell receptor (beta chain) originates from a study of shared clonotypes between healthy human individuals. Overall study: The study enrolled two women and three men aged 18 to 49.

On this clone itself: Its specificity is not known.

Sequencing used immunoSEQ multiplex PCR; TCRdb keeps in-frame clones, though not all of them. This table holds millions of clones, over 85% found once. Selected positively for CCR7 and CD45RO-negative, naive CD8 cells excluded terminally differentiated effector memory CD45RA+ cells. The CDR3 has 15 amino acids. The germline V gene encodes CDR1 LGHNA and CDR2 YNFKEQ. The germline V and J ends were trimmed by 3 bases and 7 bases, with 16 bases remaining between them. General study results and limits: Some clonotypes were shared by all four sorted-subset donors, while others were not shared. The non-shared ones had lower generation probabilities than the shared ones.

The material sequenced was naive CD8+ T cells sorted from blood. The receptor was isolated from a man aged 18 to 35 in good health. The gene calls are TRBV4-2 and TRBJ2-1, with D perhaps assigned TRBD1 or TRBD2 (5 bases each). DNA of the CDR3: TGTGCCAGCAGCCAGGGGACCCTGGGCACTAATGAGCAGTTCTTC. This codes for CASSQGTLGTNEQFF.